The 19 T cell receptor beta chains below were found in one sample sequenced in a study of T-cell reconstitution after alpha-beta-depleted transplantation in children. As it was prepared, the TCRbeta library received unique molecular identifiers. TCRdb re-analysed the PCR reads in MiXCR, keeping a single row per CDR3 protein. The sample includes around 500,000 distinct CDR3 sequences, roughly 23% of them seen just once. Sequenced material: PBMCs, mostly from graft donor cells, taken 360 days after TCRalphabeta/CD19-depleted stem cell transplant. The receptor source for this set is a boy in the first two years of life who had a stem cell transplant for acute myeloid leukemia, so the T cells may come from the graft donor.

This clonotype was counted at least ten times. V is TRBV24-1 and J is TRBJ1-5; D is undetermined. This CDR3 region has 14 residues. CDR1 and CDR2 (germline): KGHDR, SFDVKD. Trimming removed 3 bases from V and 6 bases from J, with 11 bases in between. CDR3 region: CATSDGGTLQPQHF. The CDR3 DNA reads as TGTGCCACCAGTGATGGAGGTACCCTTCAGCCCCAGCATTTT.

This clonotype occurred a few times. The CDR3 DNA follows: TGCAGTGCTAGAGATTTAGCACATACCTACAATGAGCAGTTCTTC. Its protein product is CSARDLAHTYNEQFF. V is TRBV20-1 and J is TRBJ2-1; unclear D gene. CDR3 length equals 15 residues. Trimming cost V 0 bases and J 2 bases, with 11 bases left between them. The germline V gene has CDR1 DFQATT and CDR2 SNEGSKA (reference sequence).

The V and J genes are TRBV4-3 and TRBJ2-1; D remains unclear. Germline CDR1 reads LGHNA; CDR2 reads YSLEER. There are 13 residues in the CDR3. The V and J ends lost 4 bases and 5 bases respectively, with 9 bases between them. The CDR3 spells CASSPRFHNEQFF. The CDR3 DNA sequence: TGCGCCAGCAGCCCCCGGTTCCACAATGAGCAGTTCTTC.

The chain employs TRBV5-1 and TRBJ2-1, with D possibly TRBD2 on 5 matching bases. CDR3 size: 19 residues. V was trimmed by 0 bases and J by 0 bases, leaving 19 bases between them. CDR1 and CDR2 from the germline V gene are SGHRS and YFSETQ. CDR3 sequence reads: CASSLALAGPASSYNEQFF. For the CDR3, the DNA is TGCGCCAGCAGCTTGGCCTTGGCGGGCCCCGCTAGCTCCTACAATGAGCAGTTCTTC.

Only a few counts were recorded for this clonotype. The rearrangement links TRBV4-3 to TRBJ2-7, with TRBD2 as a possible D gene (7 bases). The CDR3 covers 16 residues. Germline V CDR1 and CDR2: LGHNA, YSLEER. V was cut by 2 bases and J by 5 bases, with 19 bases left in between. Here the CDR3 reads CASSQIWGGLGHEQYF. The DNA of the CDR3 is TGCGCCAGCAGCCAAATCTGGGGGGGCTTGGGCCACGAGCAGTACTTC.

This clonotype was observed many times. This chain joins TRBV20-1 and TRBJ2-1; D possibly corresponds to TRBD2 (6 bases). CDR1 is DFQATT and CDR2 is SNEGSKA in the germline V gene (reference sequence). V was shortened by 0 bases and J by 4 bases, with 10 bases between the two germline ends. CDR3 length: 14 residues. The CDR3 sequence: CSARDSGSYNEQFF. In DNA form, the CDR3 reads TGCAGTGCTAGAGATAGCGGTTCTTACAATGAGCAGTTCTTC.

The chain links TRBV25-1 to TRBJ2-5; D may be TRBD1 or TRBD2 (5 bases each). The V gene lost 5 bases and the J gene lost 9 bases, with 16 bases spanning the gap. Germline assignment: CDR1 MGHDK and CDR2 SYGVNS. The CDR3 spans 13 residues. CDR3 loop: CASSPTGAKAQYF. The CDR3 DNA sequence: TGTGCCAGCAGTCCGACCGGGGCGAAGGCCCAGTACTTC.

This clonotype was detected many times. CDR3 amino acids: CASSYRSQGARADTQYF. In DNA form, the CDR3 reads TGTGCCAGCAGTTACCGGTCGCAGGGGGCGAGGGCAGATACGCAGTATTTT. The rearrangement links TRBV6-5 to TRBJ2-3; 8 bases line up with TRBD1. Losses at the gene ends were 2 bases for V and 4 bases for J; bases not matched to a gene: 11. This CDR3 has 17 amino acids. Germline-derived CDR1 and CDR2 are MNHEY and SVGAGI.

There are a few counts of this clonotype. The rearrangement joins TRBV29-1 to TRBJ1-2, with 7 bases fitting TRBD1. The CDR3 runs 12 residues. Germline CDR1 SQVTM, CDR2 ANQGSEA. V dropped 6 bases and J dropped 6; count of bases not matched to a gene: 7. The CDR3 loop reads CSVAGGGDGYTF. The DNA for the CDR3 is TGCAGCGTCGCAGGGGGAGGGGATGGCTACACCTTC.

The table lists this clonotype with many counts. The chain joins TRBV3-1 to TRBJ2-4; maybe TRBD2 (7 bases). The germline gives CDR1 LGHDT, CDR2 YNNKEL (reference sequence). V lost 3 bases to trimming and J lost 8 bases, with 20 bases between them. This CDR3 contains 16 residues. DNA for the CDR3: TGTGCCAGCAGCCATCCCGGTGGGAGGGGGAGGGACATTCAGTACTTC. Protein sequence: CASSHPGGRGRDIQYF.

The chain carries TRBV12-3 or TRBV12-4 and TRBJ2-5; 8 nucleotides agree with TRBD2. Trimming at V came to 4 bases and at J to 1 base, leaving 11 bases not matched to a gene. The CDR3 totals 17 residues. CDR3 coding DNA: TGTGCCAGCAGTTGGAGCGGGGGATTGGCCTTCCAAGAGACCCAGTACTTC. Its protein product is CASSWSGGLAFQETQYF.

This clonotype was found many times. The chain has TRBV12-3 or TRBV12-4 and TRBJ2-3; either TRBD1 or TRBD2 may supply D (5 bases each). This CDR3 contains 15 residues. V shed 8 bases and J shed 1 base, with 16 bases lying between them. The CDR3 is CASGERGRGTDTQYF. In nucleotides, the CDR3 is TGTGCCAGCGGTGAGAGGGGACGGGGCACAGATACGCAGTATTTT.

The V call is TRBV5-1, the J call TRBJ1-2, with D tentatively TRBD1 (5 bases). Trimming cost V 7 bases and J 7 bases, with 14 bases left between them. This CDR3 has 12 residues. Per the germline V gene, CDR1 is SGHRS and CDR2 is YFSETQ. The CDR3 bases are TGCGCCAGCGGAGGGGACGGGCGTGGCTACACCTTC. Translating it yields CASGGDGRGYTF. The complete variable domain, with remaining parts taken from reference TRBV5-1 and TRBJ1-2, reads KAGVTQTPRYLIKTRGQQVTLSCSPISGHRSVSWYQQTPGQGLQFLFEYFSETQRNKGNFPGRFSGRQFSNSRSEMNVSTLELGDSALYLCASGGDGRGYTFGSGTRLTVV.

There are a few counts of this clonotype. The J gene is TRBJ2-3, the V gene TRBV7-2; 8 positions match TRBD2. The length of the CDR3 is 15 residues. Germline CDR1 and CDR2: SGHTA and FQGNSA. With 6 bases clipped from V and 3 bases from J, the junction kept 8 bases outside the gene matches. CDR3 in amino acids: CASRRSLAGTDTQYF. The CDR3 region has the DNA TGTGCCAGCAGGCGATCATTAGCGGGGACAGATACGCAGTATTTT.

This clonotype came up many times. The genes are TRBV7-2 and TRBJ1-1, with D perhaps TRBD1 (6 bases). Germline V lookup: CDR1 SGHTA, CDR2 FQGNSA. The CDR3 has 12 residues. V dropped 1 base and J dropped 7 bases, with 7 bases sitting between them. The CDR3 spells CASSLDRVEAFF. CDR3 nucleotides: TGTGCCAGCAGCTTAGACAGGGTTGAAGCTTTCTTT.

This clonotype was observed at least ten times. The V call is TRBV7-9, the J call TRBJ2-3; D is perhaps TRBD1 or TRBD2 (5 bases each). V lost 7 bases and J lost 2, with 13 bases in between. This CDR3 comprises 14 residues. CDR1 and CDR2 (germline): SEHNR, FQNEAQ (reference sequence). The CDR3 protein is CASNRRDDTDTQYF. The CDR3 DNA is TGTGCCAGCAACAGAAGGGACGACACAGATACGCAGTATTTT.

With respect to this clonotype: This clone may be a read error of a much larger clone one base away. The chain links TRBV20-1 to TRBJ2-7; D not resolved. CDR1 and CDR2 from the germline V gene are DFQATT and SNEGSKA (reference sequence). V dropped 2 bases and J dropped 3 bases, with 17 bases sitting between them. The CDR3 sequence is 15 residues long. CDR3 region: CSARWGSWAFYEQYF. CDR3 in DNA: TGCAGTGCTAGATGGGGTAGCTGGGCCTTCTACGAGCAGTACTTC.

In this sample, this clonotype turned up many times. The V call is TRBV12-3 or TRBV12-4, the J call TRBJ1-1; 8 bases align to TRBD1. The CDR3 has 16 residues. V lost 5 bases and J lost 0; bases outside the gene matches: 8. The CDR3 sequence: CASSPGGVGMNTEAFF. The CDR3 DNA reads TGTGCCAGCAGTCCAGGGGGCGTCGGGATGAACACTGAAGCTTTCTTT.

In regard to this clonotype: This may be a read error: a much more frequent sequence differs by one nucleotide. The chain carries TRBV20-1 and TRBJ1-6; D not certain. Germline V gives CDR1 DFQATT, CDR2 SNEGSKA (reference sequence). The CDR3 is 14 amino acids. The V end lost 2 bases, the J end lost 0 bases, and 5 bases lay between the germline ends. CDR3 protein: CSARLSSYNSPLHF. CDR3 DNA: TGCAGTGCTAGACTAAGCTCCTATAATTCACCCCTCCACTTT.